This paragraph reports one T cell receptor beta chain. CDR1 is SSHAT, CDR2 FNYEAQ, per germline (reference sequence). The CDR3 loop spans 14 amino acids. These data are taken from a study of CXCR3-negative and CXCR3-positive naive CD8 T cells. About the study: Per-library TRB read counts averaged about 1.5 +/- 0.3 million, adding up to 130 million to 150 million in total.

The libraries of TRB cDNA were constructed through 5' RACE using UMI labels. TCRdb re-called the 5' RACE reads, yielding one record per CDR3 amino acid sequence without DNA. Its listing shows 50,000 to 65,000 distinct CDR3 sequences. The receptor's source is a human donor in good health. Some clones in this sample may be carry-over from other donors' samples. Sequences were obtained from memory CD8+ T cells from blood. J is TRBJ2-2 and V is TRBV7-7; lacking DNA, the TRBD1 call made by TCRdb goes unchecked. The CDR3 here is CASSFGQGTGELFF.